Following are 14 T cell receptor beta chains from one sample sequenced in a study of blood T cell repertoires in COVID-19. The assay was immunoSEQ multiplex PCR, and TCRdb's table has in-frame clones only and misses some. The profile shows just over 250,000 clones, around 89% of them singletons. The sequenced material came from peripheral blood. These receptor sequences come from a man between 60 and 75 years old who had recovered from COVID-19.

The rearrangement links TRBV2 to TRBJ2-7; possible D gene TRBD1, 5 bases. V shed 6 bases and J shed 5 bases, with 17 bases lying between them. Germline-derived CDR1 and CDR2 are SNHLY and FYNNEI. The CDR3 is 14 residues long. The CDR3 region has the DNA TGTGCCAGCAGGATCGGTCAAGGGGCCCACGAGCAGTACTTC. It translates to CASRIGQGAHEQYF. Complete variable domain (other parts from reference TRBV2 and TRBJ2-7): EPEVTQTPSHQVTQMGQEVILRCVPISNHLYFYWYRQILGQKVEFLVSFYNNEISEKSEIFDDQFSVERPDGSNFTLKIRSTKLEDSAMYFCASRIGQGAHEQYFGPGTRLTVT.

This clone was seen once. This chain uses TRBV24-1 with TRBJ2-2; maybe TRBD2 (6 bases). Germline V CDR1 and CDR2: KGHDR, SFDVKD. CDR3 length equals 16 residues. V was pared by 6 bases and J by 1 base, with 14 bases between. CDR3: CATSPGGAQNTGELFF. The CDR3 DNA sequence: TGTGCCACCAGTCCCGGAGGGGCGCAGAACACCGGGGAGCTGTTTTTT.

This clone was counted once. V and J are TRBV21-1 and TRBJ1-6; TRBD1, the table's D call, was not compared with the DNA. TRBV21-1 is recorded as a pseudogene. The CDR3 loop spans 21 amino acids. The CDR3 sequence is CASSKVGLVMAVSSYNSPLHF. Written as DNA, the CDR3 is TGTGCCAGCAGCAAAGTGGGGCTGGTAATGGCTGTAAGCTCCTATAATTCACCCCTCCACTTT.

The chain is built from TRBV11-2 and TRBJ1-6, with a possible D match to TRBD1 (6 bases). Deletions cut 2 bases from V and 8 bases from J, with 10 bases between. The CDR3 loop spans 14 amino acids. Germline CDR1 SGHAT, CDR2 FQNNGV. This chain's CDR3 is CASSLISGDSPLHF. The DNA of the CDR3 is TGTGCCAGCAGCTTAATCTCAGGGGATTCACCCCTCCACTTT. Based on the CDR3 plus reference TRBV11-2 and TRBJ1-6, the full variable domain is EAGVAQSPRYKIIEKRQSVAFWCNPISGHATLYWYQQILGQGPKLLIQFQNNGVVDDSQLPKDRFSAERLKGVDSTLKIQPAKLEDSAVYLCASSLISGDSPLHFGNGTRLTVT.

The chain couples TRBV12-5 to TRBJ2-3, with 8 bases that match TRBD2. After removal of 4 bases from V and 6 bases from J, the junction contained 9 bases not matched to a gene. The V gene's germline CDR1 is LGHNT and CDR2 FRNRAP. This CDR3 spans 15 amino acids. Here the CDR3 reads CASGSGTRVFDTQYF. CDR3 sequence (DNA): TGTGCTAGTGGTTCCGGGACTAGGGTCTTTGATACGCAGTATTTT.

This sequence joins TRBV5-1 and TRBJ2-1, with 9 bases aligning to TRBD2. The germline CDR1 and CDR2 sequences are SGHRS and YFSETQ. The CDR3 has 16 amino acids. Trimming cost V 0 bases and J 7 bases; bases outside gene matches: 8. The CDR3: CASSLELAGRRNEQFF. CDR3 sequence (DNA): TGCGCCAGCAGCTTGGAACTAGCGGGTCGTCGGAATGAGCAGTTCTTC.

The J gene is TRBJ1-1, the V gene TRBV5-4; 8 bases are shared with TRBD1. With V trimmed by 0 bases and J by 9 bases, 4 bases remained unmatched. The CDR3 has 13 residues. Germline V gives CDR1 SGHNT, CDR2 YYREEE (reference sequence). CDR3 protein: CASSLERQGKAFF. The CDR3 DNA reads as TGTGCCAGCAGCTTGGAGAGACAGGGGAAAGCTTTCTTT.

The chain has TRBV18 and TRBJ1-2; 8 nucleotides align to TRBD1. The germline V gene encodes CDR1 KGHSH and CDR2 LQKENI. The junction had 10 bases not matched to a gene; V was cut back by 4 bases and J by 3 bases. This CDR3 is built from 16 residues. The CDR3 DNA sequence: TGTGCCAGCTCACTACGATTTGACAGGGGCGACTATGGCTACACCTTC. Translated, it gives CASSLRFDRGDYGYTF.

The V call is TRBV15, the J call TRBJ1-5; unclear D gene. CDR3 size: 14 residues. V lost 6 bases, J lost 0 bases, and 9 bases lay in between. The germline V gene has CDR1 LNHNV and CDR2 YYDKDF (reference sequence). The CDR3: CATRTQYSNQPQHF. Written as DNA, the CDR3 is TGTGCCACCAGGACACAGTATAGCAATCAGCCCCAGCATTTT. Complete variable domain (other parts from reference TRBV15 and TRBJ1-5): DAMVIQNPRYQVTQFGKPVTLSCSQTLNHNVMYWYQQKSSQAPKLLFHYYDKDFNNEADTPDNFQSRRPNTSFCFLDIRSPGLGDTAMYLCATRTQYSNQPQHFGDGTRLSIL.

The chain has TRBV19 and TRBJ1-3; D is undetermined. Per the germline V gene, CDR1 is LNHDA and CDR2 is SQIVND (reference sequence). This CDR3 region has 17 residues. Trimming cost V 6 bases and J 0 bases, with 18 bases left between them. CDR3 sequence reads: CASSTTGGPVSGNTIYF. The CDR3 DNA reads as TGTGCCAGTAGCACCACCGGAGGGCCCGTCTCTGGAAACACCATATATTTT.

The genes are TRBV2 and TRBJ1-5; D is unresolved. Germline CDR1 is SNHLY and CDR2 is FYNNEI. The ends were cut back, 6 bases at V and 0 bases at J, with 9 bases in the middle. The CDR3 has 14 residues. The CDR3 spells CASRYGVSNQPQHF. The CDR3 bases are TGTGCCAGCAGGTACGGGGTTAGCAATCAGCCCCAGCATTTT.

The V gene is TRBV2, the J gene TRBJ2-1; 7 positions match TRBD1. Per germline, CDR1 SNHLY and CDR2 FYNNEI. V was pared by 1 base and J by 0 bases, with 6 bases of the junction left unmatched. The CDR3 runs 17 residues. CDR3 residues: CASSEVPTGSSYNEQFF. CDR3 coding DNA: TGTGCCAGCAGTGAAGTCCCGACAGGGAGCTCCTACAATGAGCAGTTCTTC.

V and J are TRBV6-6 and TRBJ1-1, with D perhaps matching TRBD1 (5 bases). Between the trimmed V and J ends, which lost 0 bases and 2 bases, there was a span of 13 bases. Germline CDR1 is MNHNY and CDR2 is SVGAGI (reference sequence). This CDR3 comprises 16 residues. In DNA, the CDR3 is TGTGCCAGCAGTTACTCGAGAAGACAGAGCAACACTGAAGCTTTCTTT. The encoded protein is CASSYSRRQSNTEAFF.

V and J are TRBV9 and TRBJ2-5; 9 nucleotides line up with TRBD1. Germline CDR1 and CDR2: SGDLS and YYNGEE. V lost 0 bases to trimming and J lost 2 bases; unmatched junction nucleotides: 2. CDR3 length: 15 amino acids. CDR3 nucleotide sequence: TGTGCCAGCAGCGTAGGACAGGGGGAGCAAGAGACCCAGTACTTC. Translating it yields CASSVGQGEQETQYF.